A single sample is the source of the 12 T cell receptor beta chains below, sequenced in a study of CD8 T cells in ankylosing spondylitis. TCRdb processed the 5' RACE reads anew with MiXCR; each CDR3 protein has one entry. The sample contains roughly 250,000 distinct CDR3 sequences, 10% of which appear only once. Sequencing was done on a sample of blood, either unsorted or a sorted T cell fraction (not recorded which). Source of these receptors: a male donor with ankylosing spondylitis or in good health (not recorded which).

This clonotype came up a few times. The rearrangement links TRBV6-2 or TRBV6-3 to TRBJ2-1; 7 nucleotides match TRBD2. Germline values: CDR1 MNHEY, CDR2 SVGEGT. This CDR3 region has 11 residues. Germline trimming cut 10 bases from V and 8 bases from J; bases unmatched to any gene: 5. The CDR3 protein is CATKRGYEQFF. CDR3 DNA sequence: TGTGCCACCAAGCGGGGTTATGAGCAGTTCTTC.

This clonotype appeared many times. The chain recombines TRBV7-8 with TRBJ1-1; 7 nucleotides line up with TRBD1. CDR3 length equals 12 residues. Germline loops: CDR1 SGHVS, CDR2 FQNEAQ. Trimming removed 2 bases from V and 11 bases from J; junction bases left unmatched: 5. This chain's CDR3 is CASSLTTGDAFF. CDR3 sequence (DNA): TGTGCCAGCAGCTTAACAACAGGGGACGCTTTCTTT.

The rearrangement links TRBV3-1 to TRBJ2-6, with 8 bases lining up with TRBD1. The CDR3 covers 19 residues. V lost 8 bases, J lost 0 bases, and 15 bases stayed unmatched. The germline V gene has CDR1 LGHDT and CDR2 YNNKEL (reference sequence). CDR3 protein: CASCSRTGYSRSGANVLTF. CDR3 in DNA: TGTGCCAGCTGTTCGCGGACAGGGTATTCACGCTCTGGGGCCAACGTCCTGACTTTC.

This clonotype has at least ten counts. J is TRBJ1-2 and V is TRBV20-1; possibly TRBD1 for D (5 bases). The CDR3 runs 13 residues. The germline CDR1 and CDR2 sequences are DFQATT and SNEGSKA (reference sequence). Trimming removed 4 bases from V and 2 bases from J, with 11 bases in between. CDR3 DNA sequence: TGCAGTGCTACACCGGGACCCAACTATGGCTACACCTTC. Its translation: CSATPGPNYGYTF.

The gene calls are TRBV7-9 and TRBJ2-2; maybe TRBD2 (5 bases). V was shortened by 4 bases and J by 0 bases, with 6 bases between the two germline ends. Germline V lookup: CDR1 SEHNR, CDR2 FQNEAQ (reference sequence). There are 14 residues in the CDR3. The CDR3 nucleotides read TGTGCCAGCAGCTCGGAGGCGAACACCGGGGAGCTGTTTTTT. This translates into CASSSEANTGELFF. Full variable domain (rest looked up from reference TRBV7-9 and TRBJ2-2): DTGVSQNPRHKITKRGQNVTFRCDPISEHNRLYWYRQTLGQGPEFLTYFQNEAQLEKSRLLSDRFSAERPKGSFSTLEIQRTEQGDSAMYLCASSSEANTGELFFGEGSRLTVL.

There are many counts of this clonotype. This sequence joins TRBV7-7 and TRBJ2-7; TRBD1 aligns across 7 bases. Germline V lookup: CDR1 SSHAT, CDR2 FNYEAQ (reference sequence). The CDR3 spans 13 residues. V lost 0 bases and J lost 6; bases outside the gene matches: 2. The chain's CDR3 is CASSLAAGGEQYF. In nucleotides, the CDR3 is TGTGCCAGCAGCTTAGCGGCAGGGGGCGAGCAGTACTTC.

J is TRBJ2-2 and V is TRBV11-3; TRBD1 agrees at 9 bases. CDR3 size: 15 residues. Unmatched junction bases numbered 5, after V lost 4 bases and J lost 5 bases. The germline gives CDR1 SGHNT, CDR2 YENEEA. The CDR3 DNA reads TGTGCCAGCAGCTCCCACAGGGGGCGGACCGGGGAGCTGTTTTTT. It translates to CASSSHRGRTGELFF.

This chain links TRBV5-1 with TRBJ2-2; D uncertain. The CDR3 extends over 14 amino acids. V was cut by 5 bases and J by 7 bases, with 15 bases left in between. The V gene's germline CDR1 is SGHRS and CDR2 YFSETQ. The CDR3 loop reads CASRRDGPGGELFF. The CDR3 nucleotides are TGCGCCAGCAGAAGAGACGGACCCGGCGGGGAGCTGTTTTTT.

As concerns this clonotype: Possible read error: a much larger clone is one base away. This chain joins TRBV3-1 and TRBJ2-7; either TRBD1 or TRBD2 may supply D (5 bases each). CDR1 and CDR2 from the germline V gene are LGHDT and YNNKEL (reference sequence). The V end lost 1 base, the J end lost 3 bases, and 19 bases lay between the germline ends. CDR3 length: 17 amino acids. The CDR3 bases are TGTGCCAGCAGCCAAGGGGGGAGTGGACGGATGATCTACGAGCAGTACTTC. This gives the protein CASSQGGSGRMIYEQYF.

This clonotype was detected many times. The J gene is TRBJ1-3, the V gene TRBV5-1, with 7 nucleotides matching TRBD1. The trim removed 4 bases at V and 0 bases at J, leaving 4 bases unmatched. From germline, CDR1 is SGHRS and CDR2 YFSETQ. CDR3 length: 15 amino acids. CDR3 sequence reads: CASSGTADSGNTIYF. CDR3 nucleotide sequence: TGCGCCAGCAGCGGGACAGCCGACTCTGGAAACACCATATATTTT.

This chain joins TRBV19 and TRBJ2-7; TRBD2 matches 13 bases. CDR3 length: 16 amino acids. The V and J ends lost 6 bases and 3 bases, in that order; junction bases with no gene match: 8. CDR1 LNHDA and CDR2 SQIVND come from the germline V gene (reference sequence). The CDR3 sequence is CASSQGGLAGNYEQYF. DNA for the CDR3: TGTGCCAGTAGCCAGGGGGGACTAGCGGGAAACTACGAGCAGTACTTC.

This chain's CDR3 is CASNVAGGGGETQYF. The CDR3 nucleotides are TGTGCCAGCAATGTAGCGGGAGGGGGTGGAGAGACCCAGTACTTC. The chain links TRBV6-1 to TRBJ2-5; the match to TRBD2 covers 11 bases. The CDR3 totals 15 residues. CDR1 MNHNS and CDR2 SASEGT come from the germline V gene. V lost 7 bases, J lost 4 bases, and 8 bases stayed unmatched.